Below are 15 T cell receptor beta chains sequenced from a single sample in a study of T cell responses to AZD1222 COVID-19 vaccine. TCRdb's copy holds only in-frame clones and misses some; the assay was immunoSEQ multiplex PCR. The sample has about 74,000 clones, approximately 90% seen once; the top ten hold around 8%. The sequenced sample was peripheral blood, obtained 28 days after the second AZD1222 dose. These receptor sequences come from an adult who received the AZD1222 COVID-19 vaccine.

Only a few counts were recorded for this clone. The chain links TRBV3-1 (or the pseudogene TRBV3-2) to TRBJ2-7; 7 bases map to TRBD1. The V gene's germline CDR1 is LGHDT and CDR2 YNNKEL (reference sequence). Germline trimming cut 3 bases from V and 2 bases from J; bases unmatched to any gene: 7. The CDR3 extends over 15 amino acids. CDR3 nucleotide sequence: TGTGCCAGCAGCCACACTGGACAGGTGCCCTACGAGCAGTACTTC. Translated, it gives CASSHTGQVPYEQYF.

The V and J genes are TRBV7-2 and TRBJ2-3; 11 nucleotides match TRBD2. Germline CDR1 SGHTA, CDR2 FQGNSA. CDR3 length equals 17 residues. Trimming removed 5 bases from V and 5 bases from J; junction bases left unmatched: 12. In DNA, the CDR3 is TGTGCCAGCAGCCCGCGCACTAGCGGGAGATTTGTAGATACGCAGTATTTT. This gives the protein CASSPRTSGRFVDTQYF.

The CDR3 loop reads CASSSGGRADTQYF. The CDR3 DNA reads as TGTGCCAGCAGTTCGGGAGGGCGGGCAGATACGCAGTATTTT. This chain uses TRBV28 with TRBJ2-3; 8 bases are a match to TRBD2. The CDR3 covers 14 residues. Germline trimming cut 4 bases from V and 4 bases from J; bases unmatched to any gene: 4. From germline, CDR1 is MDHEN and CDR2 SYDVKM.

For the CDR3, the DNA is TGTGCCAGCAGCTTAGAGCAGGGGGGAGGCTACACCTTC. Encoded protein: CASSLEQGGGYTF. This rearrangement joins TRBV7-2 to TRBJ1-2; 7 nucleotides align to TRBD1. Per germline, CDR1 SGHTA and CDR2 FQGNSA. J gave up 8 bases and V 1 base, and 4 bases lay outside the gene matches. The CDR3 is 13 residues long.

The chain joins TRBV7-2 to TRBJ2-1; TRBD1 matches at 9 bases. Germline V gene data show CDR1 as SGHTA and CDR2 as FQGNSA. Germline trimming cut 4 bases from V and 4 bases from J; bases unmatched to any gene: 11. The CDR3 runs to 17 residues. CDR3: CASSSHLTGGTYNEQFF. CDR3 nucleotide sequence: TGTGCCAGCAGCTCCCATCTGACAGGGGGAACTTACAATGAGCAGTTCTTC. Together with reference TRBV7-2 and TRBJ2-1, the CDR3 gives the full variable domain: GAGVSQSPSNKVTEKGKDVELRCDPISGHTALYWYRQSLGQGLEFLIYFQGNSAPDKSGLPSDRFSAERTGGSVSTLTIQRTQQEDSAVYLCASSSHLTGGTYNEQFFGPGTRLTVL.

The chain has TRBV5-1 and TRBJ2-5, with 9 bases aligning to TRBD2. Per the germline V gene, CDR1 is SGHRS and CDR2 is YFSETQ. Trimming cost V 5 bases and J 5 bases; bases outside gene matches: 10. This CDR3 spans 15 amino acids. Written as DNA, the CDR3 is TGCGCCAGCAGGGGCGGCGGGAGGGCCGTTGAGACCCAGTACTTC. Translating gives CASRGGGRAVETQYF.

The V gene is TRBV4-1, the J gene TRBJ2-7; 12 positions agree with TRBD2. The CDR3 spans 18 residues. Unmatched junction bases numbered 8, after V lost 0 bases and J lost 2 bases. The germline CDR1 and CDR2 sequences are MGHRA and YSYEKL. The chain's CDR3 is CASSQDTSGRTLTYEQYF. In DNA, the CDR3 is TGCGCCAGCAGCCAAGATACTAGCGGGAGGACCCTTACCTACGAGCAGTACTTC.

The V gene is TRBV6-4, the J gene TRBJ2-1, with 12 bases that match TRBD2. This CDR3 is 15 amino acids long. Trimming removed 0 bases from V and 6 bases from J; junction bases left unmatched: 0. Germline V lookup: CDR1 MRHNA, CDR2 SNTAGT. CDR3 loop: CASSDSTSGSNEQFF. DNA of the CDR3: TGTGCCAGCAGTGACTCGACTAGCGGGAGCAATGAGCAGTTCTTC.

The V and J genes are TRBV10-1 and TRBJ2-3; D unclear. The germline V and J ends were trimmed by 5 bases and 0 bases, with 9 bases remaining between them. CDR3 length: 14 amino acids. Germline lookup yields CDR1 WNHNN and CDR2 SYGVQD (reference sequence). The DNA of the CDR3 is TGCGCCAGCAGTACCCGGACCAGCACAGATACGCAGTATTTT. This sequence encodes CASSTRTSTDTQYF.

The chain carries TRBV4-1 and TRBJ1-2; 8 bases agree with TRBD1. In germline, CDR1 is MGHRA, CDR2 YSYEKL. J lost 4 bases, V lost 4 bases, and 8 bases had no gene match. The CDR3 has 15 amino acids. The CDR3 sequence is CASSPLDGQGYGYTF. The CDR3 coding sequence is TGCGCCAGCAGCCCCCTTGACGGACAGGGCTATGGCTACACCTTC.

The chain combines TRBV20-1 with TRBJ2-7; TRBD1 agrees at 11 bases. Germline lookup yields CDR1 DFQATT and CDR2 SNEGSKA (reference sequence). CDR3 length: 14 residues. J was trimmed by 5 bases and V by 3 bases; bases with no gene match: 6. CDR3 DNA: TGCAGTGCTAGTAAAGGACAGGGGGCCGACGAGCAGTACTTC. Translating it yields CSASKGQGADEQYF.

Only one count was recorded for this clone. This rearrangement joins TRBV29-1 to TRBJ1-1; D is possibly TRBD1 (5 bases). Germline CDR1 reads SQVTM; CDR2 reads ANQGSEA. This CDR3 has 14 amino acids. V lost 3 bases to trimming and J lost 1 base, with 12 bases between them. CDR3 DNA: TGCAGCGTTGACTCCAGGGTCCGGAACACTGAAGCTTTCTTT. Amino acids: CSVDSRVRNTEAFF. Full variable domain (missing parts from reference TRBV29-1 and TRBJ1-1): SAVISQKPSRDICQRGTSLTIQCQVDSQVTMMFWYRQQPGQSLTLIATANQGSEATYESGFVIDKFPISRPNLTFSTLTVSNMSPEDSSIYLCSVDSRVRNTEAFFGQGTRLTVV.

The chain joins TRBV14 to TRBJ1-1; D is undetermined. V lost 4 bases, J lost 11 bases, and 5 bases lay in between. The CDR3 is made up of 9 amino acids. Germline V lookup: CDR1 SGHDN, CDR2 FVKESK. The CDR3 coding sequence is TGTGCCAGCAGCCCGCGGGCTTTCTTT. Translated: CASSPRAFF.

The CDR3 DNA reads TGTGCCAGCAGTTCAAGCGAGACCCAGTACTTC. Its translation is CASSSSETQYF. The chain couples TRBV6-2 or TRBV6-3 to TRBJ2-5; no clear D gene. The CDR3 consists of 11 residues. CDR1 and CDR2 (germline): MNHEY, SVGEGT. The ends were cut back, 4 bases at V and 5 bases at J, with 5 bases in the middle.

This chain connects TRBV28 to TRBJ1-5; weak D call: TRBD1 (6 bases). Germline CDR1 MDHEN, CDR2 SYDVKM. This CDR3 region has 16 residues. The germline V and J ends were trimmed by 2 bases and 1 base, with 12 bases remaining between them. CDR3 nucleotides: TGTGCCAGCAGTTTAGGGGGGGCAAGGAGCAATCAGCCCCAGCATTTT. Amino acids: CASSLGGARSNQPQHF.